This T cell receptor (beta chain) was found in a study of CD8+CD57+ T cells in acquired aplastic anemia. Whole-study results and caveats: Patients shared 25 to 35 CD8+ CDR3 sequences with controls.

Genomic DNA acted as the template from which TCR beta VDJ combination and CDR3 sequence profiling were carried out. TCRdb processed the reads anew with MiXCR; each CDR3 protein has one entry. Of just over 40,000 distinct CDR3 sequences listed, 63% are singletons. On this clonotype: Its antigen remains unidentified.

Trimming took 5 bases from V and 5 from J; bases not matched to a gene: 3. The CDR3 has 15 amino acids. Germline CDR1 and CDR2: SGHTA and FQGTGA. The authors sequenced patients whose flow cytometry had shown CD8+CD57+ cell expansion. Sample: sorted CD4+, CD8+, or CD8+CD57+ T cells (not recorded which) from PBMCs. V gene TRBV7-3 combines with J gene TRBJ2-1, with 13 bases that match TRBD2. The TCR sequence derives from a human donor with aplastic anemia. For the CDR3, the DNA is TGTGCCAGCAGCATACTAGCGGGAGGGAACAATGAGCAGTTCTTC. This codes for CASSILAGGNNEQFF.